What follows are 26 T cell receptor beta chains derived from one specimen sequenced in a study of OX40 agonist ivuxolimab in advanced cancers. The table came from immunoSEQ multiplex PCR; TCRdb's copy has only in-frame clones and leaves some out. The data hold 35,000 to 45,000 clones, with 89% observed a single time. The sequenced sample was CD4+ or CD8+ T cells sorted from blood, obtained in a trial of the OX40 agonist ivuxolimab. The receptors were gathered from an adult with an advanced solid tumor such as melanoma, head and neck, liver or kidney cancer.

This chain connects TRBV7-9 to TRBJ1-1; 8 positions match TRBD1. The CDR3 covers 16 residues. Germline CDR1 reads SEHNR; CDR2 reads FQNEAQ (reference sequence). J gave up 10 bases and V 5 bases, and 18 bases lay outside the gene matches. The DNA for the CDR3 is TGTGCCAGCAGCCAAAAGTCAACAGGGGGTTGGGGAAGAGCTTTCTTT. Amino acid sequence: CASSQKSTGGWGRAFF.

The chain carries TRBV5-6 and TRBJ1-1; D gene ambiguous. The CDR3 has 12 residues. CDR1 SGHDT and CDR2 YYEEEE come from the germline V gene. V was cut by 0 bases and J by 4 bases, with 4 bases left in between. Here the CDR3 DNA reads TGTGCCAGCAGCTTGGGGGCCACTGAAGCTTTCTTT. It codes for CASSLGATEAFF.

This rearrangement joins TRBV19 to TRBJ2-4; the D gene could be TRBD1 or TRBD2 (5 bases each). V dropped 1 base and J dropped 3 bases, with 16 bases sitting between them. There are 17 residues in the CDR3. Germline loops: CDR1 LNHDA, CDR2 SQIVND (reference sequence). CDR3 loop: CASSIGTTLGGKNIQYF. CDR3 in DNA: TGTGCCAGTAGTATAGGCACTACCCTTGGGGGCAAAAACATTCAGTACTTC.

This chain's CDR3 is CSEDAGLDGYTF. Written as DNA, the CDR3 is TGCAGCGAGGACGCGGGGTTGGATGGCTACACCTTC. V gene TRBV29-1 combines with J gene TRBJ1-2, with D unclear. Trimming took off 7 bases at V and 6 bases at J, with 15 bases between the two ends. Germline CDR1 is SQVTM and CDR2 is ANQGSEA. The CDR3 covers 12 residues. Together with reference TRBV29-1 and TRBJ1-2, the CDR3 gives the full variable domain: SAVISQKPSRDICQRGTSLTIQCQVDSQVTMMFWYRQQPGQSLTLIATANQGSEATYESGFVIDKFPISRPNLTFSTLTVSNMSPEDSSIYLCSEDAGLDGYTFGSGTRLTVV.

This chain uses TRBV5-4 with TRBJ2-1; 10 bases line up with TRBD2. Germline V gene lookup returns CDR1 SGHNT and CDR2 YYREEE (reference sequence). CDR3 length equals 15 residues. J lost 6 bases, V lost 1 base, and 4 bases had no gene match. The CDR3 bases are TGTGCCAGCAGCTTGTCGTTAGCGGGAGGCAATGAGCAGTTCTTC. It yields the protein CASSLSLAGGNEQFF.

V is TRBV6-6 and J is TRBJ2-5; a possible D gene is TRBD2 (5 bases). The CDR3 runs 15 residues. V was shortened by 0 bases and J by 5 bases, with 13 bases between the two germline ends. Germline V gene data show CDR1 as MNHNY and CDR2 as SVGAGI (reference sequence). The CDR3 here is CASSYSTTAHETQYF. The CDR3, as DNA: TGTGCCAGCAGTTACTCGACTACGGCCCACGAGACCCAGTACTTC.

The rearrangement joins TRBV5-4 to TRBJ1-4; 8 bases align to TRBD1. CDR1 and CDR2 from the germline V gene are SGHNT and YYREEE (reference sequence). V trimming: 3 bases; J trimming: 3 bases; junction bases outside the gene matches: 1. CDR3 length equals 14 residues. The CDR3 DNA follows: TGTGCCAGCAGCTCGGACAGGGCTAATGAAAAACTGTTTTTT. Amino acid sequence: CASSSDRANEKLFF.

V and J are TRBV5-1 and TRBJ2-7; D is unclear. Trimming removed 4 bases at V and 3 bases at J, with 17 bases between. The germline V gene encodes CDR1 SGHRS and CDR2 YFSETQ. The CDR3 has 15 residues. The CDR3, as DNA: TGCGCCAGCAGCCTCCTAGACACCGAATACTACGAGCAGTACTTC. This codes for CASSLLDTEYYEQYF.

J is TRBJ2-4 and V is TRBV10-3; 10 bases match TRBD2. Trimming took 3 bases from V and 1 from J; bases not matched to a gene: 6. This CDR3 spans 17 amino acids. From germline, CDR1 is ENHRY and CDR2 SYGVKD. DNA of the CDR3: TGTGCCATCAGTGACACTAGCGGGATGAGCGCCAAAAACATTCAGTACTTC. Amino acids: CAISDTSGMSAKNIQYF.

This clone was seen once. The V gene is TRBV15, the J gene TRBJ1-5, with D possibly being TRBD1 (5 bases). Trimming removed 0 bases at V and 1 base at J, with 19 bases between. The length of the CDR3 is 19 residues. Germline assignment: CDR1 LNHNV and CDR2 YYDKDF (reference sequence). CDR3 sequence (DNA): TGTGCCACCAGCAGAGATCTGGCCCCGGGGGGTTGGAGCAATCAGCCCCAGCATTTT. Its protein is CATSRDLAPGGWSNQPQHF.

The CDR3, as DNA: TGTGCCAGCAGTTCAAACCCCTACAATGAGCAGTTCTTC. This translates into CASSSNPYNEQFF. The chain couples TRBV27 to TRBJ2-1; D uncertain. CDR3 length: 13 residues. Germline CDR1 MNHEY, CDR2 SMNVEV (reference sequence). V lost 4 bases and J lost 2, with 6 bases in between.

Turning to this clone: At one of its ends the junction is not consistent with the germline gene, which may arise from a read error. This rearrangement joins TRBV7-3 to TRBJ2-3; D is undetermined. Germline V gene sequence: CDR1 SGHTA, CDR2 FQGTGA. The CDR3 loop spans 13 amino acids. The CDR3 DNA reads TGTGCCAGCAGCCCACCCCCTCCCATACGACTGGATTTT. Translated: CASSPPPPIRLDF.

This chain connects TRBV28 to TRBJ1-5; 7 nucleotides line up with TRBD1. The CDR3 is 16 amino acids. The V gene end was trimmed by 5 bases and the J gene end by 6 bases; junction bases not matched to a gene: 13. Germline V gives CDR1 MDHEN, CDR2 SYDVKM. The CDR3 protein is CASSLDPTGRIQPQHF. The CDR3 nucleotides are TGTGCCAGCAGTCTAGACCCGACAGGGAGGATTCAGCCCCAGCATTTT.

This clone came up once. The chain carries TRBV7-2 and TRBJ2-1; D call uncertain. The CDR3 length is 14 residues. Trimming took off 3 bases at V and 5 bases at J, with 11 bases between the two ends. Per the germline V gene, CDR1 is SGHTA and CDR2 is FQGNSA. As DNA, the CDR3 is TGTGCCAGCAGCTTCCCCGGACGGAACAATGAGCAGTTCTTC. This gives the protein CASSFPGRNNEQFF.

The chain has TRBV19 and TRBJ1-1; 8 nucleotides match TRBD1. The V gene end was trimmed by 9 bases and the J gene end by 4 bases; junction bases not matched to a gene: 16. CDR3 size: 16 residues. Germline CDR1 and CDR2: LNHDA and SQIVND (reference sequence). CDR3 residues: CARPTGEFCSSTEAFF. The CDR3 nucleotides read TGTGCCAGACCGACAGGGGAGTTCTGTAGTTCCACTGAAGCTTTCTTT.

This chain links TRBV5-5 with TRBJ1-1, with no clear D. V lost 4 bases, J lost 3 bases, and 16 bases lay in between. CDR3 length equals 15 residues. CDR1 and CDR2 (germline): SGHKS, YYEKEE (reference sequence). CDR3 protein: CASSRMPAGDTEAFF. DNA of the CDR3: TGTGCCAGCAGCCGAATGCCAGCCGGAGACACTGAAGCTTTCTTT.

The chain is built from TRBV25-1 and TRBJ1-1; a weak D match, TRBD1 (5 bases). Looked up from germline, CDR1 is MGHDK and CDR2 is SYGVNS. This CDR3 comprises 13 residues. The germline V and J ends were trimmed by 4 bases and 4 bases, with 10 bases remaining between them. CDR3 in DNA: TGTGCCAGCAGTGGCGACAGCGGCACTGAAGCTTTCTTT. Translated, it gives CASSGDSGTEAFF.

V usage is TRBV5-4 and J usage is TRBJ2-5, with D perhaps given as TRBD1 or TRBD2 (6 bases each). TRBJ2-7 matches the DNA end more closely, so the J call is doubtful. CDR3 length: 15 amino acids. Per the germline V gene, CDR1 is SGHNT and CDR2 is YYREEE (reference sequence). CDR3: CASTGPRGPTYEQYF. CDR3 bases: TGTGCCAGCACCGGACCCCGGGGGCCCACCTACGAGCAGTACTTC.

This clone was observed once. The chain couples TRBV6-6 to TRBJ2-7; D not certain. V was trimmed by 0 bases and J by 5 bases, leaving 8 bases between them. CDR1 and CDR2 from the germline V gene are MNHNY and SVGAGI (reference sequence). This CDR3 is 13 amino acids long. In DNA, the CDR3 is TGTGCCAGCAGTTACTCCGCGATCCACGAGCAGTACTTC. It is translated as CASSYSAIHEQYF.

The V gene is TRBV9, the J gene TRBJ2-7; no firm D call. Looked up from germline, CDR1 is SGDLS and CDR2 is YYNGEE. CDR3 length: 13 residues. V was cut by 4 bases and J by 2 bases, with 10 bases left in between. CDR3 residues: CASSPGGTYEQYF. The CDR3 region has the DNA TGTGCCAGCAGCCCCGGCGGTACCTACGAGCAGTACTTC. The entire variable domain, with the rest obtained from reference TRBV9 and TRBJ2-7, is as follows: DSGVTQTPKHLITATGQRVTLRCSPRSGDLSVYWYQQSLDQGLQFLIQYYNGEERAKGNILERFSAQQFPDLHSELNLSSLELGDSALYFCASSPGGTYEQYFGPGTRLTVT.

This chain joins TRBV4-2 and TRBJ1-6; 9 bases line up with TRBD1. The CDR3 spans 16 residues. Germline V lookup: CDR1 LGHNA, CDR2 YNFKEQ. Unmatched junction bases numbered 9, after V lost 3 bases and J lost 9 bases. The CDR3 DNA sequence: TGTGCCAGCAGCCAGGATCCCGGGACAGGGACTTCACCCCTCCACTTT. It specifies CASSQDPGTGTSPLHF.

The CDR3 nucleotides are TGTGCCAGCAGCTTAGGACAGGGCCCACTATATGAGCAGTTCTTC. Its protein product is CASSLGQGPLYEQFF. This chain uses TRBV7-7 with TRBJ2-1; 7 positions match TRBD1. CDR1 is SSHAT and CDR2 is FNYEAQ in the germline V gene (reference sequence). The CDR3 is made up of 15 amino acids. V lost 1 base and J lost 8; bases outside the gene matches: 8.

CDR3 loop: CASTPTREIGGNTIYF. CDR3 coding DNA: TGTGCCAGTACCCCAACCAGAGAAATAGGCGGAAACACCATATATTTT. The chain recombines TRBV19 with TRBJ1-3; no reliable D call. Trimming stripped 7 bases from V and 4 bases from J, with 20 bases between. The CDR3 loop spans 16 amino acids. Germline V gives CDR1 LNHDA, CDR2 SQIVND (reference sequence). The whole variable domain, remainder taken from reference TRBV19 and TRBJ1-3, is DGGITQSPKYLFRKEGQNVTLSCEQNLNHDAMYWYRQDPGQGLRLIYYSQIVNDFQKGDIAEGYSVSREKKESFPLTVTSAQKNPTAFYLCASTPTREIGGNTIYFGEGSWLTVV.

This clone came up a few times. V is TRBV29-1 and J is TRBJ2-3; D gene unclear. The length of the CDR3 is 15 residues. Trimming removed 6 bases from V and 2 bases from J, with 18 bases in between. The germline V gene has CDR1 SQVTM and CDR2 ANQGSEA. The chain's CDR3 is CSVPVFAPNTDTQYF. For the CDR3, the DNA is TGCAGCGTCCCCGTTTTTGCGCCTAACACAGATACGCAGTATTTT.

The chain employs TRBV9 and TRBJ1-2; 9 nucleotides align to TRBD1. After removal of 3 bases from V and 7 bases from J, the junction contained 4 bases not matched to a gene. Germline V CDR1 and CDR2: SGDLS, YYNGEE. This CDR3 is built from 13 residues. CDR3 DNA: TGTGCCAGCAGCGAAAGGGACAGGGTTGGCTACACCTTC. Its translation is CASSERDRVGYTF.

This chain connects TRBV13 to TRBJ2-3; D is ambiguous. The V end was cut by 4 bases, the J end by 6 bases, with 17 bases between. Per the germline V gene, CDR1 is PRHDT and CDR2 is FYEKMQ (reference sequence). This CDR3 is 15 amino acids long. CDR3 loop: CASSSPLDGLDTQYF. CDR3 coding DNA: TGTGCCAGCAGCTCCCCTCTCGACGGTTTGGATACGCAGTATTTT.